The clone carrying this T cell receptor (beta chain) occurred a few times. The data belong to a study of shared clonotypes between healthy human individuals. Germline CDR1 GTSNPN, CDR2 SVGIG (reference sequence). The V gene lost 3 bases and the J gene lost 5 bases, with 13 bases spanning the gap. This CDR3 region has 14 residues. Across several immunoSEQ plates, the genomic DNA of each subset was split evenly. TCRdb's copy holds only in-frame clones and misses some; the assay was immunoSEQ multiplex PCR. The table includes about 2.1 million clones, around 93% detected once. Positive CCR7 selection of CD45RO-negative cells yielded the naive CD8 cells, and terminally differentiated effector memory CD45RA+ cells were excluded.

V usage is TRBV30 and J usage is TRBJ1-4, with no clear D. This sequence originates from a man aged 18 to 29 in good health. Some clones in this sample may be carry-over from other donors' samples. The sequenced material came from naive CD8+ T cells from PBMCs. CDR3 protein: CAWRKGRLNEKLFF. The CDR3, as DNA: TGTGCCTGGAGGAAGGGCAGACTGAATGAAAAACTGTTTTTT.